Following are 5 T cell receptor beta chains from one sample sequenced in a study of Ad26.COV2.S vaccination and SARS-CoV-2 variants. Indicated treatment: approximately 18 received Ad26.COV2.S at low or high dose, single or two shots; about 5 received placebo; per-sample allocation not given. Material that was analyzed had been drawn on day 63 after the first vaccine or placebo injection. Only in-frame clones appear in the TCRdb table, and some are missing; sequencing was by immunoSEQ multiplex PCR. The sample holds roughly 420,000 clones, roughly 90% seen once. The sequencing here drew on peripheral blood, taken in a trial of Ad26.COV2.S vaccine versus placebo. The source is a person aged 18-65 years who received the Ad26.COV2.S COVID-19 vaccine or a placebo.

V and J are TRBV7-3 and TRBJ2-3, with D perhaps TRBD1 (6 bases). Germline V CDR1 and CDR2: SGHTA, FQGTGA. With 5 bases removed from V and 1 base from J, the gap between germline ends came to 16 bases. The CDR3 runs to 16 residues. CDR3 sequence reads: CASSRGQRRGTDTQYF. The CDR3 DNA follows: TGTGCCAGCAGCCGCGGACAGCGTCGCGGCACAGATACGCAGTATTTT.

This clone was detected a few times. This sequence joins TRBV30 and TRBJ2-2, with TRBD1 matching over 9 bases. The ends lost 2 bases at V and 4 bases at J; junction bases unmatched: 5. Germline loops: CDR1 GTSNPN, CDR2 SVGIG (reference sequence). The CDR3 has 15 amino acids. The CDR3 nucleotides read TGTGCCTGGAGTCGACGGACAGGGGTCACCGGGGAGCTGTTTTTT. It translates to CAWSRRTGVTGELFF. Filled out from reference TRBV30 and TRBJ2-2, the complete variable domain reads SQTIHQWPATLVQPVGSPLSLECTVEGTSNPNLYWYRQAAGRGLQLLFYSVGIGQISSEVPQNLSASRPQDRQFILSSKKLLLSDSGFYLCAWSRRTGVTGELFFGEGSRLTVL.

This clone has just a few counts. The gene calls are TRBV27 and TRBJ2-2; unclear D gene. Germline V gene lookup returns CDR1 MNHEY and CDR2 SMNVEV (reference sequence). The CDR3 runs to 17 residues. V lost 6 bases to trimming and J lost 1 base, with 18 bases between them. The CDR3 sequence: CASSPPRWEKNTGELFF. The CDR3 DNA sequence: TGTGCCAGCAGCCCTCCGCGCTGGGAAAAGAACACCGGGGAGCTGTTTTTT.

This clone was counted once. This chain links TRBV10-3 with TRBJ2-3, with a weak D call TRBD2 (6 bases). The CDR3 spans 15 residues. Germline V gene lookup returns CDR1 ENHRY and CDR2 SYGVKD. V lost 4 bases and J 1 base, leaving 12 bases between the germline ends. The CDR3 loop reads CAISAGGSGTDTQYF. The CDR3 region has the DNA TGTGCCATCAGTGCCGGGGGTAGCGGCACAGATACGCAGTATTTT.

The CDR3 DNA sequence: TGTGCCAGCAGCGTAGACTATTCAGGCCCCTACGAGCAGTACTTC. It yields the protein CASSVDYSGPYEQYF. The V gene is TRBV9, the J gene TRBJ2-7; D unresolved. The germline V gene encodes CDR1 SGDLS and CDR2 YYNGEE. CDR3 length equals 15 residues. The V and J ends lost 0 bases and 2 bases respectively, with 12 bases between them.